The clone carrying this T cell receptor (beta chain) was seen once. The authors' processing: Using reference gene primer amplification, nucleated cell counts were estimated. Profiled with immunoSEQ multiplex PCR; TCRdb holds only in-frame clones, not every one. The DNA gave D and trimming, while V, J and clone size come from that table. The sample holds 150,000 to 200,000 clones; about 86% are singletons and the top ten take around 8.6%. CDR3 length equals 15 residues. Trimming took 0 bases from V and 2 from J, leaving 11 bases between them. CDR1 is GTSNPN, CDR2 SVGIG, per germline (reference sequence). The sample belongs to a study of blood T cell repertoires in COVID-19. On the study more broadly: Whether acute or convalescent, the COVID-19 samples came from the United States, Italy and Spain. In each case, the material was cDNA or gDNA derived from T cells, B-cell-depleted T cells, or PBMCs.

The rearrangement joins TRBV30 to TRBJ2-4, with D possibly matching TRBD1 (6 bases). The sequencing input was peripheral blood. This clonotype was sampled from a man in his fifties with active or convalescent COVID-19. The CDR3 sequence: CAWSVQGFSKNIQYF. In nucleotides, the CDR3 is TGTGCCTGGAGTGTACAGGGCTTTTCCAAAAACATTCAGTACTTC.